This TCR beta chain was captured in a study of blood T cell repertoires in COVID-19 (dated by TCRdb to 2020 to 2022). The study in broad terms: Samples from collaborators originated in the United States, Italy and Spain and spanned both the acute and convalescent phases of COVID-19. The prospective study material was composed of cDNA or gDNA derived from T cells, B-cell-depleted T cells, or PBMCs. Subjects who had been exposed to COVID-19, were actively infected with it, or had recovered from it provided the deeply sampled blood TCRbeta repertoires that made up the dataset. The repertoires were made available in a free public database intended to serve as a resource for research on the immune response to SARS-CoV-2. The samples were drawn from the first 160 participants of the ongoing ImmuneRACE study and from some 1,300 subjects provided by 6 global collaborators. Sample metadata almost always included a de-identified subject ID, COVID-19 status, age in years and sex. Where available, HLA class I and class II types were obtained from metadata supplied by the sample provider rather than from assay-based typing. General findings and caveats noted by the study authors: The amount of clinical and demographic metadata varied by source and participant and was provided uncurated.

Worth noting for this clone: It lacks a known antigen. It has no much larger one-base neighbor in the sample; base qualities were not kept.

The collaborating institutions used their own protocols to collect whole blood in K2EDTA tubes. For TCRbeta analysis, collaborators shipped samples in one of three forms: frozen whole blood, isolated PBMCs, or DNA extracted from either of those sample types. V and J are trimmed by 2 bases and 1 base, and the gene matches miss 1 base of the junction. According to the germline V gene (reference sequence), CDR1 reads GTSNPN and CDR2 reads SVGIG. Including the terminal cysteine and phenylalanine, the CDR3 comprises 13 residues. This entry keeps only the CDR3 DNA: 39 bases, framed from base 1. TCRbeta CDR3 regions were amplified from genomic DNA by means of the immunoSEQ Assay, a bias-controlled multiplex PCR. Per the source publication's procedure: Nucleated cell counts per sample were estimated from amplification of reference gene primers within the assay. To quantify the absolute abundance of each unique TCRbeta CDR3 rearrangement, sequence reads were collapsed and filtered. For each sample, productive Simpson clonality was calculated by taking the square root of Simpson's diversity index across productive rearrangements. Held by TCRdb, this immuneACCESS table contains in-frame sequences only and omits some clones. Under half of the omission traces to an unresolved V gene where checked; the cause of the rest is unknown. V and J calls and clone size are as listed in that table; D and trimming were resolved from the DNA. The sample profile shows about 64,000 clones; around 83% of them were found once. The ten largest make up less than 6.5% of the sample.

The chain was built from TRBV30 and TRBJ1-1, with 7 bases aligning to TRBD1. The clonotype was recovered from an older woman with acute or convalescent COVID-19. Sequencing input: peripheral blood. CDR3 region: CAWSRQGNTEAFF. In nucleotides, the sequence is TGTGCCTGGAGTCGACAGGGGAACACTGAAGCTTTCTTT.